This TCR beta chain was retrieved from a study of T cell changes during pregnancy in multiple sclerosis (dated by TCRdb to between 2018 and 2021). Background on the whole study: The study examined how the T cell repertoire changed over the course of pregnancy in women with multiple sclerosis.

Preparation of the library involved the immunoSEQ multiplex PCR assay. TCRdb took this table from immuneACCESS and kept in-frame rearrangements with V and J called. Such tables lack part of the clones; where checked against another copy, unresolved V genes explain under half of the gap, and the rest is unexplained. A total of about 87,000 clones appear in this sample, just over 90% of them only once. Of the sample, around 1.4% is held by the ten largest clones. About this clone: The target of this receptor is not known. Base qualities are not recorded, but no much larger clone differs from it by a single base.

This specimen was peripheral blood, taken in the third trimester of pregnancy. This receptor was obtained from a female donor in good health, enrolled as a control in a pregnancy study.

The CDR3 loop reads CASSPPEGVTGELFF. The base sequence is TGTGCCAGCAGTCCCCCCGAGGGTGTCACCGGGGAGCTGTTTTTT. The sequence joins TRBV28 to TRBJ2-2; perhaps TRBD2 is the D gene, with 5 bases matching. The CDR1 and CDR2 encoded by the germline V gene are MDHEN and SYDVKM. The CDR3, cysteine through phenylalanine, is 15 amino acids long. Only CDR3 DNA remains: 45 bases, in frame from the first base. V was cut back by 5 bases and J by 4 bases, leaving a gap of 14 bases between them.